These T cell receptor beta chains were read from a single sample in a study of Graves' ophthalmopathy and Graves' hyperthyroidism. Each CDR3 protein gets one entry after TCRdb re-called the multiplex PCR reads with MiXCR. The sample has 650,000 to 900,000 distinct CDR3 sequences; 40% are singletons. The sequenced sample consisted of peripheral blood. The receptors here all came from an adult man with Graves' ophthalmopathy. Each CDR3 is given with its conserved first and last residue. A D gene is named only where the DNA matches it firmly. Not every row has a clone size; where given, it reads once, few, many or a size class.

few,TRBD1,TRBJ2-2,TRBV24-1,TGTGCCACCAGTGATGTGGGGGGACAGGGGGCTTCCGGGGAGCTGTTTTTT,CATSDVGGQGASGELFF
few,NA,TRBJ2-5,TRBV9,TGTGCCAGCAGCTCAGGGGTTTGGGGTGCGACCCAGTACTTC,CASSSGVWGATQYF
NA,NA,TRBJ1-2,TRBV20-1,TGCAGTGCGAATGGGATCTATGGCTACACCTTC,CSANGIYGYTF
NA,NA,TRBJ1-1,TRBV29-1,TGCAGCACCGAGGTAGGACAGAACACTGAAGCTTTCTTT,CSTEVGQNTEAFF
many,NA,TRBJ2-5,TRBV7-2,TGTGCCAGCAGCCCAACGGGCGGCGGGATGCAAGAGACCCAGTACTTC,CASSPTGGGMQETQYF
many,NA,TRBJ1-1,TRBV10-3,TGTGCCATCAGTGAGGACACAGAAGCTTTCTTT,CAISEDTEAFF
once,NA,TRBJ1-2,TRBV25-1,TGTGCCAGCAGTTTAATGCGGGCAGGGGATTTCACCTTC,CASSLMRAGDFTF
many,TRBD1,TRBJ2-7,TRBV11-2,TGTGCCAGCAGCAAGGGACAGGGCTTTCCCGAGCAGTACTTC,CASSKGQGFPEQYF
NA,NA,TRBJ1-5,TRBV6-5,TGTGCCAGCAGGCGTAAAGATAGCAATCAGCCCCAGCATTTT,CASRRKDSNQPQHF
many,NA,TRBJ1-5,TRBV19,TGTGCCAGTAGGATTAGCAATCAGCCCCAGCATTTT,CASRISNQPQHF
NA,TRBD1,TRBJ2-2,TRBV19,TGTGCCAGTAGTAGACAGGGCATGAACACCGGGGAGCTGTTTTTT,CASSRQGMNTGELFF
NA,NA,TRBJ1-1,TRBV19,TGTGCCAGTAGTATAGGCGGGGGCACTGAAGCTTTCTTT,CASSIGGGTEAFF
NA,TRBD1,TRBJ2-5,TRBV10-3,TGTGCCAGCGGAAGGGGGCGACAAGAGACCCAGTACTTC,CASGRGRQETQYF
NA,TRBD1,TRBJ1-1,TRBV4-1,TGCGCCAGCAGCCCAACCCGGACAGGTAAGAACACTGAAGCTTTCTTT,CASSPTRTGKNTEAFF
NA,NA,TRBJ2-7,TRBV7-2,TGTGCCAGCAGCTTAGGCCTATCGGGCAACGGGGGTCCTGCCTACGAGCAGTACTTC,CASSLGLSGNGGPAYEQYF
many,NA,TRBJ2-5,TRBV9,TGTGCCAGCAGCGTAGGACTGAGGGAGACCCAGTACTTC,CASSVGLRETQYF
NA,TRBD2,TRBJ2-4,TRBV25-1,TGTGCCAGCAGTGGAGCGGGGGCGGTGGCCAAAAACATTCAGTACTTC,CASSGAGAVAKNIQYF
many,TRBD1,TRBJ1-6,TRBV7-9,TGTGCCAGCAGTCAAGACAGGGCTCAGGGGTCACCCCTCCACTTT,CASSQDRAQGSPLHF
few,TRBD1,TRBJ1-3,TRBV7-9,TGTGCCAGCAGTCCGACAGGGTTTGGAAACACCATATATTTT,CASSPTGFGNTIYF
few,TRBD2,TRBJ2-7,TRBV11-2,TGTGCCAGCAGCTTATCGGGGGGAACCGAGCAGTACTTC,CASSLSGGTEQYF
once,NA,TRBJ1-2,TRBV25-1,TGTGCCAGCAGTCCCCCTCTCATGGCTAACTATGGCCACACCTTC,CASSPPLMANYGHTF
NA,TRBD2,TRBJ2-5,TRBV7-9,TGTGCCAGCAGCTCTACGACTAGCGGGGTGGGAGAGACCCAGTACTTC,CASSSTTSGVGETQYF
NA,NA,TRBJ2-7,TRBV20-1,TGCAGTGCTAGAATTCACCCCTCCAGGGCATACGAGCAGTACTTC,CSARIHPSRAYEQYF
many,NA,TRBJ1-1,TRBV5-6,TGTGCCAGCAGCCGTCGGGGTTTCGTAGCTTTCTTT,CASSRRGFVAFF
NA,NA,TRBJ2-7,TRBV7-2,TGTGCCAGCAGCCAAGTACGTAGTGCCGAGCAGTACTTC,CASSQVRSAEQYF
few,TRBD1,TRBJ1-4,TRBV7-8,TGTGCCAGCAGCTTTCGACAGGGGGTTCGAACTAATGAAAAACTGTTTTTT,CASSFRQGVRTNEKLFF
NA,NA,TRBJ1-2,TRBV19,TGTGCCAGTAGTATTGACAGATTCTATGGCTACACCTTC,CASSIDRFYGYTF
many,NA,TRBJ1-1,TRBV7-9,TGTGCCAGCAGCATCGGGAGTCACAGGAACACTGAAGCTTTCTTT,CASSIGSHRNTEAFF
once,NA,TRBJ2-7,TRBV10-3,TGTGCCAGCAGTTACCTGGGCTTACCAAACTACGAGCAGTACTTC,CASSYLGLPNYEQYF
NA,TRBD1,TRBJ2-2,TRBV4-1,TGCGCCAGCAGCCAAGGGGACAGGGTTTATGGGGAGCTGTTTTTT,CASSQGDRVYGELFF
many,NA,TRBJ1-5,TRBV2,TGTGCCAGCAGTGAGGACACCACCAATCAGCCCCAGCATTTT,CASSEDTTNQPQHF
NA,TRBD1,TRBJ1-1,TRBV10-1,TGTGCCAGCAGCCAAGGACAGGGGGATGGAAACACTGAAGCTTTCTTT,CASSQGQGDGNTEAFF
NA,NA,TRBJ1-1,TRBV25-1,TGTGCCAGCAGTTTAAATTCGGGCTCTGAAGCTTTCTTT,CASSLNSGSEAFF
once,NA,TRBJ2-7,TRBV2,TGTGCCAGCAGCCGAGCCTACGAGCAGTGCTTC,CASSRAYEQCF
NA,NA,TRBJ2-3,TRBV2,TGTGCCAGCAGGAAGGACGCTAGCACAGATACGCAGTATTTT,CASRKDASTDTQYF
NA,TRBD1,TRBJ1-5,TRBV2,TGTGCCAGCAGCCCGGACAGGGTATGGGACAATCAGCCCCAGCATTTT,CASSPDRVWDNQPQHF
NA,NA,TRBJ1-5,TRBV10-3,TGTGCCAGCAGGGGAGAATGGGGGCTTAGCAATCAGCCCCAGCATTTT,CASRGEWGLSNQPQHF
once,NA,TRBJ2-2,TRBV10-3,TGTGCCATCAGTTACGGGACCAACACCGGGGAGCTGTTTTTT,CAISYGTNTGELFF
NA,NA,TRBJ2-6,TRBV5-1,TGCGCCAGCAGCTTCTCGAGCTCTGGGGCCAACGTCCTGACTTTC,CASSFSSSGANVLTF
NA,NA,TRBJ1-4,TRBV19,TGTGCCAGTAGGGAGAGGAGTGCAACTAATGAAAAACTGTTTTTT,CASRERSATNEKLFF
few,NA,TRBJ2-6,TRBV20-1,TGCAGTGCCCTTCATAGGGGGAGATCCGGGGCCAACGTCCTGACTTTC,CSALHRGRSGANVLTF
NA,TRBD1,TRBJ1-4,TRBV3-1,TGTGCCAGCAACCAAGTAGGGGGCGCAAATGAAAAACTGTTTTTT,CASNQVGGANEKLFF
NA,NA,TRBJ1-5,TRBV20-1,TGCAGTGCTAGAGATCAGGCGCTACCGGGTAATCAGCCCCAGCATTTT,CSARDQALPGNQPQHF